Each of the 9 T cell receptor beta chains below was sequenced from the same sample in a study of blood T cell repertoires in COVID-19. The data were produced by immunoSEQ multiplex PCR, yet TCRdb's version contains in-frame clones alone and is incomplete. This table holds about 98,000 clones, 65% to 85% found once. Sequences were obtained from peripheral blood. All receptors derive from a woman older than 75 with acute or convalescent COVID-19.

The rearrangement links TRBV5-4 to TRBJ1-3, with D tentatively TRBD1 (5 bases). There are 20 residues in the CDR3. V lost 4 bases and J 4 bases, leaving 30 bases between the germline ends. Germline V gene sequence: CDR1 SGHNT, CDR2 YYREEE (reference sequence). CDR3 sequence reads: CASSHHDSLEGGGAGNTIYF. CDR3 bases: TGTGCCAGCAGCCACCATGACAGCCTAGAGGGCGGCGGGGCAGGAAACACCATATATTTT.

This clone was seen a handful of times. The chain couples TRBV18 to TRBJ1-5; 9 bases are a match to TRBD1. CDR1 and CDR2 (germline): KGHSH, LQKENI. J was trimmed by 5 bases and V by 5 bases; bases with no gene match: 4. The CDR3 contains 14 residues. The CDR3 DNA is TGTGCCAGCTCAGACCGGGACAGGGATCAGCCCCAGCATTTT. Its translation is CASSDRDRDQPQHF.

J is TRBJ2-3 and V is TRBV19; 11 nucleotides line up with TRBD2. Germline CDR1 is LNHDA and CDR2 is SQIVND (reference sequence). This CDR3 has 18 residues. The ends lost 5 bases at V and 3 bases at J; junction bases unmatched: 13. In DNA, the CDR3 is TGTGCCAGTAGTCTCCGAGGTAGCGGGGGGGCAAGGACAGATACGCAGTATTTT. Translation gives CASSLRGSGGARTDTQYF. Complete variable domain (other parts from reference TRBV19 and TRBJ2-3): DGGITQSPKYLFRKEGQNVTLSCEQNLNHDAMYWYRQDPGQGLRLIYYSQIVNDFQKGDIAEGYSVSREKKESFPLTVTSAQKNPTAFYLCASSLRGSGGARTDTQYFGPGTRLTVL.

The chain employs TRBV5-6 and TRBJ1-4, with D possibly being TRBD1 (5 bases). V was cut by 0 bases and J by 8 bases, with 8 bases left in between. The CDR3 length is 13 residues. Germline CDR1 and CDR2: SGHDT and YYEEEE. The CDR3 DNA reads TGTGCCAGCAGCTTGGCCCGGGGGGAAAAACTGTTTTTT. This gives the protein CASSLARGEKLFF.

The table lists this clone with a count of one. V and J are TRBV7-9 and TRBJ1-6; D remains ambiguous. This CDR3 region has 14 residues. V was pared by 0 bases and J by 7 bases, with 7 bases between. Germline CDR1 and CDR2: SEHNR and FQNEAQ (reference sequence). CDR3 DNA: TGTGCCAGCAGCTTAGCTACAGAGAATTCACCCCTCCACTTT. It encodes CASSLATENSPLHF. Together with reference TRBV7-9 and TRBJ1-6, the CDR3 gives the full variable domain: DTGVSQNPRHKITKRGQNVTFRCDPISEHNRLYWYRQTLGQGPEFLTYFQNEAQLEKSRLLSDRFSAERPKGSFSTLEIQRTEQGDSAMYLCASSLATENSPLHFGNGTRLTVT.

The V gene is TRBV18, the J gene TRBJ2-3; D may be TRBD1 (6 bases). V was shortened by 2 bases and J by 3 bases, with 12 bases between the two germline ends. This CDR3 spans 15 amino acids. In germline, CDR1 is KGHSH, CDR2 LQKENI. CDR3 protein: CASSPMGQGTDTQYF. CDR3 coding DNA: TGTGCCAGCTCACCAATGGGACAAGGTACAGATACGCAGTATTTT.

The genes are TRBV12-3 or TRBV12-4 and TRBJ1-1; D gene unclear. This CDR3 is built from 13 residues. Trimming cost V 3 bases and J 5 bases, with 10 bases left between them. The CDR3 sequence: CASSFLMRTEAFF. DNA for the CDR3: TGTGCCAGCAGTTTTCTGATGAGGACTGAAGCTTTCTTT.

This clone was seen a single time. V gene TRBV6-2 or TRBV6-3 combines with J gene TRBJ1-1; a weak D match, TRBD1 (5 bases). V was clipped by 4 bases and J by 6 bases, with 15 bases between them. Germline loops: CDR1 MNHEY, CDR2 SVGEGT. CDR3 length equals 14 residues. The CDR3 reads CASSLLSGSAEAFF. The CDR3 nucleotides read TGTGCCAGCAGTTTACTTTCAGGGTCGGCTGAAGCTTTCTTT.

The sample holds a few counts of this clone. The chain combines TRBV5-1 with TRBJ1-6; D possibly corresponds to TRBD1 (6 bases). V was cut by 2 bases and J by 0 bases, with 15 bases left in between. The germline CDR1 and CDR2 sequences are SGHRS and YFSETQ. This CDR3 spans 18 amino acids. The CDR3 DNA follows: TGCGCCAGCAGCTTAGGCGAAACAGGGAGCTCCTATAATTCACCCCTCCACTTT. This gives the protein CASSLGETGSSYNSPLHF.